This TCR beta chain was sequenced for a study of blood T cell repertoires in COVID-19. Germline-derived CDR1 and CDR2 are LNHDA and SQIVND (reference sequence). The CDR3 spans 16 residues. Trimming removed 3 bases from V and 2 bases from J, with 16 bases in between. Clones were read by immunoSEQ multiplex PCR, and TCRdb kept only the in-frame ones, dropping some. The sample consists of 30,000 to 40,000 clones, less than 80% of them appearing once. This chain links TRBV19 with TRBJ1-2; perhaps TRBD1 as D (6 bases). This TCR came from a man in his 70s with COVID-19, enrolled during active disease. Sequencing was performed on peripheral blood. CDR3 nucleotide sequence: TGTGCCAGTAGTATGGCTCTGGACAGCATAAACTATGGCTACACCTTC. Protein: CASSMALDSINYGYTF.